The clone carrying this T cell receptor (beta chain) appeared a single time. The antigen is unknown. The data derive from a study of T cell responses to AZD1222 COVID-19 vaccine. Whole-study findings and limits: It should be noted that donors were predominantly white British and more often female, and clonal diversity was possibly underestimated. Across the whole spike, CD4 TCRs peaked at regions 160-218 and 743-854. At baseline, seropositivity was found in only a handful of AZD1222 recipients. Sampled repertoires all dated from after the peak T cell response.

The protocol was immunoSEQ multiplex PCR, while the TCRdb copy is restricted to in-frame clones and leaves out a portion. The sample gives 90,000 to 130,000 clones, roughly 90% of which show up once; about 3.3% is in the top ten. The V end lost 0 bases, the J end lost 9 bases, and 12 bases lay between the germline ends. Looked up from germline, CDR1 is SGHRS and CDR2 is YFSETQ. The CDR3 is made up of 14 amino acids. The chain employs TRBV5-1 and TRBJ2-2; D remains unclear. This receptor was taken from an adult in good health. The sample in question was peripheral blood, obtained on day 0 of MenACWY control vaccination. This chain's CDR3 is CASSLGQESRELFF. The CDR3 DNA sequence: TGCGCCAGCAGCTTGGGGCAGGAATCCCGGGAGCTGTTTTTT.